This T cell receptor beta chain came from a study of CD8+CD57+ T cells in acquired aplastic anemia. Study-wide results and limits: Roughly 28 was the count of CD8+ CDR3 sequences that patients shared with controls.

The V segment lost 6 bases and the J segment 1 base; nucleotides outside the gene matches: 4. Germline CDR1 reads MNHEY; CDR2 reads SMNVEV (reference sequence). The length of the CDR3 is 15 residues. Researchers used genomic DNA as the template to profile TCR beta VDJ and CDR3. TCRdb re-analysed the reads in MiXCR, keeping a single row per CDR3 protein. Of under 200,000 distinct CDR3 sequences listed, over 60% are singletons. This clonotype was observed a few times. The antigen is undetermined. The source of this sequence is a human donor with severe aplastic anemia or a healthy control (not recorded which). V is TRBV27 and J is TRBJ2-7; 12 positions match TRBD2. The sequenced sample was sorted CD4+, CD8+, or CD8+CD57+ T cells (not recorded which) from PBMCs. The CDR3 bases are TGTGCCAGCAGGGCTAGCGGGGGGGCATCCTACGAGCAGTACTTC. It specifies CASRASGGASYEQYF.